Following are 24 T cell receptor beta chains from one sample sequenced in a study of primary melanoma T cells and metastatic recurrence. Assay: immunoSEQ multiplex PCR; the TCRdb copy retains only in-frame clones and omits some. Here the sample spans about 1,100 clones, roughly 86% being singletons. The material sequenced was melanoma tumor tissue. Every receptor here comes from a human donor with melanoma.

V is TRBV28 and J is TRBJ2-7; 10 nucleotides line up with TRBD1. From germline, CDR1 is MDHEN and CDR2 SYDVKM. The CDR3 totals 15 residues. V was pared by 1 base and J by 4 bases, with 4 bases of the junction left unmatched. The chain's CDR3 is CASSLLGQGRYEQYF. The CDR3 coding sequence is TGTGCCAGCAGTTTATTGGGACAGGGGAGATACGAGCAGTACTTC.

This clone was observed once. CDR3 protein: CASNLPGQGSTDTQYF. CDR3 nucleotides: TGTGCCAGCAATCTTCCGGGACAGGGTTCCACAGATACGCAGTATTTT. The chain carries TRBV28 and TRBJ2-3; 9 nucleotides agree with TRBD1. CDR3 length: 16 amino acids. Looked up from germline, CDR1 is MDHEN and CDR2 is SYDVKM. J lost 2 bases, V lost 7 bases, and 10 bases had no gene match.

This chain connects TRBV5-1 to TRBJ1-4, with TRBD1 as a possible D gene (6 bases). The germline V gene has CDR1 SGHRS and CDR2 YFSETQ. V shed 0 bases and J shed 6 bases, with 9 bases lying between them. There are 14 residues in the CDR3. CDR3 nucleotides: TGCGCCAGCAGCTTGGTACAGGGTGATGAAAAACTGTTTTTT. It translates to CASSLVQGDEKLFF.

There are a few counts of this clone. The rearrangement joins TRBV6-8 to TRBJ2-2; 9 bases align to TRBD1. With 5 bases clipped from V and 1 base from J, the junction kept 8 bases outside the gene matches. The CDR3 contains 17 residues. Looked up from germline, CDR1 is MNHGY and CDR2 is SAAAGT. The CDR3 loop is CASSVGPDRGNTGELFF. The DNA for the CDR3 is TGTGCCAGCAGTGTTGGCCCGGACAGGGGGAACACCGGGGAGCTGTTTTTT.

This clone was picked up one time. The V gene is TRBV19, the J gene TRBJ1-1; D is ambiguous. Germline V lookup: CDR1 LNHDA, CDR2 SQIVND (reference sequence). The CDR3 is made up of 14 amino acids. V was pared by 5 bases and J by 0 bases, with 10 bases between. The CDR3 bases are TGTGCCAGTAGTCCGTGGCAGATGAACACTGAAGCTTTCTTT. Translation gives CASSPWQMNTEAFF.

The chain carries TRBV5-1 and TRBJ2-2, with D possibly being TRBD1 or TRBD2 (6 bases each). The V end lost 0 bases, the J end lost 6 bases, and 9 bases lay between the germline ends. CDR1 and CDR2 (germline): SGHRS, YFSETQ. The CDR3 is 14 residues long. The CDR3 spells CASSLVGGAGELFF. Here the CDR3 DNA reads TGCGCCAGCAGCTTGGTCGGGGGCGCCGGGGAGCTGTTTTTT.

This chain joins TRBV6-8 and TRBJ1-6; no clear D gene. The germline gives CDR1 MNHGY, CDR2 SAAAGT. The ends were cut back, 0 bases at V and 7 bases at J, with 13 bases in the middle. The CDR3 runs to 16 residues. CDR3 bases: TGTGCCAGCAGTTACTCGACGGGCCCTGGGAATTCACCCCTCCACTTT. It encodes CASSYSTGPGNSPLHF.

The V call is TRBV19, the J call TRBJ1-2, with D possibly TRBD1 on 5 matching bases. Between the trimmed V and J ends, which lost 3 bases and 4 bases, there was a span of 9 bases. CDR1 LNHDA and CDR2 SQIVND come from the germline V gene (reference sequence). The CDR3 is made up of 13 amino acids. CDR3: CASSMPGPYGYTF. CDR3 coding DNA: TGTGCCAGTAGTATGCCAGGGCCCTATGGCTACACCTTC.

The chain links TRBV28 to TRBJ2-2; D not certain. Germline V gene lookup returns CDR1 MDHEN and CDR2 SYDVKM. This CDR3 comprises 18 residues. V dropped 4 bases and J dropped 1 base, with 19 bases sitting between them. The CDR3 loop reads CASSSDPILLENTGELFF. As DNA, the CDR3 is TGTGCCAGCAGTTCCGATCCAATCCTACTCGAGAACACCGGGGAGCTGTTTTTT.

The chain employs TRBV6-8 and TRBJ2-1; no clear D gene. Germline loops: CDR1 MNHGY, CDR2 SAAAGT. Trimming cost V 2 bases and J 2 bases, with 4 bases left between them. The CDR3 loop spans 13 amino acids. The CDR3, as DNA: TGTGCCAGCAGTTACGGCGCCTACAATGAGCAGTTCTTC. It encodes CASSYGAYNEQFF.

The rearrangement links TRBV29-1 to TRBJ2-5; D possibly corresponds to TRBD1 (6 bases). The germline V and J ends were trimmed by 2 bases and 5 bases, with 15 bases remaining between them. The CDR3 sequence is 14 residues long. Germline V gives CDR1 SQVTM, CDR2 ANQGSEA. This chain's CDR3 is CSVERGSLGETQYF. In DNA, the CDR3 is TGCAGCGTTGAAAGGGGGAGTCTTGGGGAGACCCAGTACTTC.

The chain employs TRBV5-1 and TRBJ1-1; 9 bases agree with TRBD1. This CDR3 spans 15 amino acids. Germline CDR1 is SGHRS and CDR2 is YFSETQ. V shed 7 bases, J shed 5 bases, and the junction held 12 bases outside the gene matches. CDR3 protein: CASARAPTGGTEAFF. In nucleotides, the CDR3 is TGCGCCAGCGCGAGGGCACCGACAGGGGGGACTGAAGCTTTCTTT.

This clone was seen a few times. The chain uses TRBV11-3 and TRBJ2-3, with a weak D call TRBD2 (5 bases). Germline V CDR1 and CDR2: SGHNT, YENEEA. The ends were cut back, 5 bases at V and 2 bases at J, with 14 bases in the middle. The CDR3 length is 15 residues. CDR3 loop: CASSPTRGPTDTQYF. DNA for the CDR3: TGTGCCAGCAGCCCGACCCGCGGGCCCACAGATACGCAGTATTTT.

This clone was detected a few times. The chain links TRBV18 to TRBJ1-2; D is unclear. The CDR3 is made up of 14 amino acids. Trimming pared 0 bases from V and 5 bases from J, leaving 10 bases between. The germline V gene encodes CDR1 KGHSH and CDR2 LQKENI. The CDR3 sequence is CASSPPTESYGYTF. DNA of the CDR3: TGTGCCAGCTCACCACCGACCGAGAGTTATGGCTACACCTTC.

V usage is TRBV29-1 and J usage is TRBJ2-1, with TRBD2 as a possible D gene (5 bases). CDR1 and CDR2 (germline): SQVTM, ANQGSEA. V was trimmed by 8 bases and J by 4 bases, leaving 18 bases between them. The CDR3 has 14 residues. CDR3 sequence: CSSKSGTLYNEQFF. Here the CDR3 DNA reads TGCAGCTCAAAGTCGGGAACTTTATACAATGAGCAGTTCTTC.

The CDR3 nucleotides read TGTGCCAGCAGCTTGGAAGACCGTACATACACTGAAGCTTTCTTT. It translates to CASSLEDRTYTEAFF. The genes are TRBV11-3 and TRBJ1-1; D ambiguous. Germline CDR1 and CDR2: SGHNT and YENEEA. V shed 3 bases and J shed 3 bases, with 14 bases lying between them. The CDR3 has 15 amino acids.

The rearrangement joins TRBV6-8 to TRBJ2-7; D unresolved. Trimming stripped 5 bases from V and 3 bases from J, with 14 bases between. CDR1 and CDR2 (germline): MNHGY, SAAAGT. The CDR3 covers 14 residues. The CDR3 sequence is CASSPTGPDYEQYF. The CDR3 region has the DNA TGTGCCAGCAGTCCCACCGGGCCCGACTACGAGCAGTACTTC.

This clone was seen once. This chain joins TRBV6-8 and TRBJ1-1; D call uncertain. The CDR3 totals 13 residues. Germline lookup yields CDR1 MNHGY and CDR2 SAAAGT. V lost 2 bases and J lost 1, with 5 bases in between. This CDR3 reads CASSYGGNTEAFF. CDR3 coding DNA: TGTGCCAGCAGTTACGGAGGGAACACTGAAGCTTTCTTT.

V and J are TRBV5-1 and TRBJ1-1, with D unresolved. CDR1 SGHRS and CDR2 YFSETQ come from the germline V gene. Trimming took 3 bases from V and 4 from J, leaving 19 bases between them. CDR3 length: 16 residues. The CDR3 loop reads CASSSEGPGYGTEAFF. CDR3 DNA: TGCGCCAGCAGCTCGGAGGGCCCGGGGTACGGCACTGAAGCTTTCTTT.

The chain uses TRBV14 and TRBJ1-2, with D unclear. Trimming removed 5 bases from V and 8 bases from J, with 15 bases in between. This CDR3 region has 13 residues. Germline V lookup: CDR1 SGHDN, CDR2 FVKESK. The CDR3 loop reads CASSEGGWWGYTF. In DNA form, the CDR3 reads TGTGCCAGCAGCGAAGGCGGCTGGTGGGGCTACACCTTC.

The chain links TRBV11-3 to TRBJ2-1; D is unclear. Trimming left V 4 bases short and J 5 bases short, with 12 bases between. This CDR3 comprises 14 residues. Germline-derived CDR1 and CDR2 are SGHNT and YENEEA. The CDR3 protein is CASSSRSAHNEQFF. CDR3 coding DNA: TGTGCCAGCAGCTCCCGCTCCGCCCACAATGAGCAGTTCTTC.

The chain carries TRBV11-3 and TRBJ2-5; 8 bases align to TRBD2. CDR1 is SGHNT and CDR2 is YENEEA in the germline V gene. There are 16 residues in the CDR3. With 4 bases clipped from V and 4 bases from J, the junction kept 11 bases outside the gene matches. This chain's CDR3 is CASSSPTGGPLETQYF. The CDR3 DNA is TGTGCCAGCAGCTCTCCTACGGGAGGGCCGTTAGAGACCCAGTACTTC. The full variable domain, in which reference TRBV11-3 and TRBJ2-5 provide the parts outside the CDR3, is EAGVVQSPRYKIIEKKQPVAFWCNPISGHNTLYWYLQNLGQGPELLIRYENEEAVDDSQLPKDRFSAERLKGVDSTLKIQPAELGDSAVYLCASSSPTGGPLETQYFGPGTRLLVL.

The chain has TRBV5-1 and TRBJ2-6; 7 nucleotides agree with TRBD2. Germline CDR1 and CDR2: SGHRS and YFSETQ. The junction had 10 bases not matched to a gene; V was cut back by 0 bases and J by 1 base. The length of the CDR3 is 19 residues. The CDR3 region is CASSLAKGRGGSGANVLTF. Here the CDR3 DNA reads TGCGCCAGCAGCTTGGCCAAAGGGAGGGGAGGGTCTGGGGCCAACGTCCTGACTTTC.

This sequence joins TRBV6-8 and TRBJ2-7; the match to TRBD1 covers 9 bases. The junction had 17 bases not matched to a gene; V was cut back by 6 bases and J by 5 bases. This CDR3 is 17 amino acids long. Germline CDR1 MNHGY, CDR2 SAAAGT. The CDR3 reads CASSYKTGQGNLDEQYF. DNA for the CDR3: TGTGCCAGCAGCTACAAGACCGGACAGGGGAACTTGGACGAGCAGTACTTC.